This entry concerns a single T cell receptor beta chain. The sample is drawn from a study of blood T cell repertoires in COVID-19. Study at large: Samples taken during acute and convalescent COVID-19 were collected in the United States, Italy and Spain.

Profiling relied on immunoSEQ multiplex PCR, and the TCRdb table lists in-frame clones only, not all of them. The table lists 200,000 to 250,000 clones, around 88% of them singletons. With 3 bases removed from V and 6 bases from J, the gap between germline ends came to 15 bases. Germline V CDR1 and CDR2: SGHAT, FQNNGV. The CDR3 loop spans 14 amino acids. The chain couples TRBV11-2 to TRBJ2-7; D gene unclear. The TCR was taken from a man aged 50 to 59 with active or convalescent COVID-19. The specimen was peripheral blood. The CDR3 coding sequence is TGTGCCAGCAGCTTGGCAGGTCGCATCATCGAGCAGTACTTC. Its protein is CASSLAGRIIEQYF.